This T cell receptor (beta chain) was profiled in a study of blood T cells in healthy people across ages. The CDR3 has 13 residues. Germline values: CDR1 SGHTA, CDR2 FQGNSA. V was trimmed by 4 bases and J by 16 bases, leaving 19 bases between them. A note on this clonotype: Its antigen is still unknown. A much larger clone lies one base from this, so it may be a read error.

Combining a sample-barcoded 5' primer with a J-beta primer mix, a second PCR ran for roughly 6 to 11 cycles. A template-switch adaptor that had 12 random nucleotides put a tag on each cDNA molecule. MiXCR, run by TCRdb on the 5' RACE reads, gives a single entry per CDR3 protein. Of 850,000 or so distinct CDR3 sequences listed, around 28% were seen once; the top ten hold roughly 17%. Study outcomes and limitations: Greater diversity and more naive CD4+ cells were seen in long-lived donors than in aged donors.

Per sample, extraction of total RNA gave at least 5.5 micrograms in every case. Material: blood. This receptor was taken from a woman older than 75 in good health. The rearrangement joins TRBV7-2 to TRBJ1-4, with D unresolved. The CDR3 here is CASSSAGVDTQFF. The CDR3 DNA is TGTGCCAGCAGCTCGGCTGGGGTAGATACGCAGTTTTTT.